This TCR beta chain was profiled in a study of T cell repertoires in cytomegalovirus infection. Background on the study: Well-studied HLA-B-restricted CMV epitopes were used in the study alongside recently identified HLA-C-restricted ones. Indications of both CMV infection and matching HLA type were provided by public TCR beta signatures.

The study's findings and limits: People with CMV and the relevant HLA were identified by cumulative public TCR beta family frequency. Predominance within the ex vivo response was attributable to HLA-C-restricted CMV-specific TCR beta clonotypes.

One entry per CDR3 protein results from TCRdb running MiXCR on the reads. The table lists some 480,000 distinct CDR3 sequences, around a third of them singletons. This CDR3 comprises 14 residues. The germline V gene has CDR1 MNHNS and CDR2 SASEGT. J gave up 4 bases and V 6 bases, and 8 bases lay outside the gene matches. Notes on this clonotype: The antigen is undetermined.

The rearrangement joins TRBV6-1 to TRBJ1-1, with 7 bases lining up with TRBD1. The source material was cultured PBMCs, sampled from culture after CMV antigen stimulation. The sequence was obtained from a human donor in good health (CMV status not recorded). Some clones in this sample may be carry-over from other donors' samples. The CDR3 region has the DNA TGTGCCAGCAGATGGACAGGCCGTCGCACTGAAGCTTTCTTT. Residues: CASRWTGRRTEAFF.